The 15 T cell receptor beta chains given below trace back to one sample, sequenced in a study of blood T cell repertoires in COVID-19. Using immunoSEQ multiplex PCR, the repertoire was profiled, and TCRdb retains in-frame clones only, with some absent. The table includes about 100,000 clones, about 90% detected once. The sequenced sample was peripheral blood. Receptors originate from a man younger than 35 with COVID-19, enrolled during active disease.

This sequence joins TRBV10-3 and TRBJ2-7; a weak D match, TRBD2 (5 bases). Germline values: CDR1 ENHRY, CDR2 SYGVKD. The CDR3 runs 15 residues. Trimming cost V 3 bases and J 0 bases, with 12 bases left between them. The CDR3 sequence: CAISEVASSSYEQYF. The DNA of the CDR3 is TGTGCCATCAGTGAAGTAGCGTCTAGCTCCTACGAGCAGTACTTC.

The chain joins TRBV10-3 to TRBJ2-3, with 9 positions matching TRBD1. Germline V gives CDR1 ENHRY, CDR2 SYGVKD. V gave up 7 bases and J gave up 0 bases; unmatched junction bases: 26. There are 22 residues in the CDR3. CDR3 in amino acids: CAIMGWSSGQGLSYSSTDTQYF. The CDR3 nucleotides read TGTGCCATCATGGGGTGGAGTTCAGGACAGGGGTTGTCCTACTCTAGCACAGATACGCAGTATTTT.

The CDR3 loop reads CATRGSAGEQFF. The CDR3 DNA sequence: TGTGCCACCAGGGGTTCCGCGGGGGAGCAGTTCTTC. The chain is built from TRBV10-3 and TRBJ2-1, with D perhaps being TRBD1 or TRBD2 (6 bases each). Germline V gene sequence: CDR1 ENHRY, CDR2 SYGVKD. The CDR3 sequence is 12 residues long. V lost 10 bases, J lost 10 bases, and 17 bases lay in between.

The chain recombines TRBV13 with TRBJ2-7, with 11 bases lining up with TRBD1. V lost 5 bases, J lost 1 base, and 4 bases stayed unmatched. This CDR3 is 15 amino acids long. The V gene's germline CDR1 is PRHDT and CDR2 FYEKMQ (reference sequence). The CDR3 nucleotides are TGTGCCAGCAGCGACCGGGACAGGGGGTCCTACGAGCAGTACTTC. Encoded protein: CASSDRDRGSYEQYF.

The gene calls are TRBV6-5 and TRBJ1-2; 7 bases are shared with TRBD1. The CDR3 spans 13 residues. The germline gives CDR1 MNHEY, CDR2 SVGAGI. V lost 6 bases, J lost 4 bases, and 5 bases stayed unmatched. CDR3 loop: CASRRGQLYGYTF. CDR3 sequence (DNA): TGTGCCAGCAGAAGGGGACAGCTCTATGGCTACACCTTC.

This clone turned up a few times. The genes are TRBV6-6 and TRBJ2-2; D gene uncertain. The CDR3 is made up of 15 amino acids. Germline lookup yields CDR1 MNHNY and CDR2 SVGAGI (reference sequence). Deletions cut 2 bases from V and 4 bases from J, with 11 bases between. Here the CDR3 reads CASSYTYDRTGELFF. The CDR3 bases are TGTGCCAGCAGTTACACTTATGATCGCACCGGGGAGCTGTTTTTT.

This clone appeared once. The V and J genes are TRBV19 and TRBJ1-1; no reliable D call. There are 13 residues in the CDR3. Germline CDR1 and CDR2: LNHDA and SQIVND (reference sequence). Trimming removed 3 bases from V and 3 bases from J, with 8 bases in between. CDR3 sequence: CASSIGRHTEAFF. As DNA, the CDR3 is TGTGCCAGTAGTATTGGGAGACACACTGAAGCTTTCTTT.

The DNA of the CDR3 is TGTGCCAGCAGTTTTCGGACTAGCAGCACAGATACGCAGTATTTT. Amino acid sequence: CASSFRTSSTDTQYF. The V call is TRBV28, the J call TRBJ2-3; 8 bases line up with TRBD2. Looked up from germline, CDR1 is MDHEN and CDR2 is SYDVKM. The ends lost 3 bases at V and 0 bases at J; junction bases unmatched: 2. The length of the CDR3 is 15 residues.

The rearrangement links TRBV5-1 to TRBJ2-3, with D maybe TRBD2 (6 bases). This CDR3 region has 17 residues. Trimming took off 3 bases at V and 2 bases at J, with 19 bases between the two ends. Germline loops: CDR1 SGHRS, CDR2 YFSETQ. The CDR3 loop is CASSSSYSSDFTDTQYF. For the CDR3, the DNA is TGCGCCAGCAGCTCCTCCTACTCTAGCGATTTCACAGATACGCAGTATTTT.

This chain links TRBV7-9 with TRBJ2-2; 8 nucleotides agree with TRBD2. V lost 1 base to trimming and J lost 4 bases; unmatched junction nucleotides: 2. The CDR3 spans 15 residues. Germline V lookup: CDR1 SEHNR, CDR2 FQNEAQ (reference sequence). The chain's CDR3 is CASSLDREGTGELFF. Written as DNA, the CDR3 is TGTGCCAGCAGCTTAGATCGGGAGGGCACCGGGGAGCTGTTTTTT. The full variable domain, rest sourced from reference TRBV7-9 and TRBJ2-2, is DTGVSQNPRHKITKRGQNVTFRCDPISEHNRLYWYRQTLGQGPEFLTYFQNEAQLEKSRLLSDRFSAERPKGSFSTLEIQRTEQGDSAMYLCASSLDREGTGELFFGEGSRLTVL.

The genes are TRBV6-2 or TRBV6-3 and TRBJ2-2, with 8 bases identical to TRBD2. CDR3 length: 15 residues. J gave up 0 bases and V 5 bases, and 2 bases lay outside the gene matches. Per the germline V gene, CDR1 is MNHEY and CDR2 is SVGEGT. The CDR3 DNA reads TGTGCCAGCAGTCAGGGACTAGCGAACACCGGGGAGCTGTTTTTT. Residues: CASSQGLANTGELFF.

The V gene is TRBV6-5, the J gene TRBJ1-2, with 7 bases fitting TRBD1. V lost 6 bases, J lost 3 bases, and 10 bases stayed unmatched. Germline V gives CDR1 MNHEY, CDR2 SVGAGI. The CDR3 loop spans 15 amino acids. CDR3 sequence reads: CASRLTDRDDYGYTF. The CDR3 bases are TGTGCCAGCAGACTCACCGACAGGGATGACTATGGCTACACCTTC.

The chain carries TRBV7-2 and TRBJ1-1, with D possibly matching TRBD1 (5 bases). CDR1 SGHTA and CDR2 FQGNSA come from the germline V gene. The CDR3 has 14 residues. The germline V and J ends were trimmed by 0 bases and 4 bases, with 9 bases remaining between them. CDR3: CASSLAPGGTEAFF. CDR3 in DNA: TGTGCCAGCAGCTTAGCGCCGGGGGGCACTGAAGCTTTCTTT.

CDR3 sequence reads: CASSFGGFGNQPQHF. CDR3 nucleotides: TGTGCCAGCAGCTTCGGGGGGTTCGGCAATCAGCCCCAGCATTTT. This chain connects TRBV28 to TRBJ1-5, with D possibly matching TRBD1 (5 bases). The germline V gene has CDR1 MDHEN and CDR2 SYDVKM. CDR3 size: 15 residues. Trimming took 6 bases from V and 2 from J, leaving 14 bases between them.

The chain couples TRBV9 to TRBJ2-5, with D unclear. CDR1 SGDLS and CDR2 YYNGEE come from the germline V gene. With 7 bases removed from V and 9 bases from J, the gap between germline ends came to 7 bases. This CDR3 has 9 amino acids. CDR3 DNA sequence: TGTGCCAGCGGTTGGCCCCAGTACTTC. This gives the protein CASGWPQYF. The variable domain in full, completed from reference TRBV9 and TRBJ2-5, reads DSGVTQTPKHLITATGQRVTLRCSPRSGDLSVYWYQQSLDQGLQFLIQYYNGEERAKGNILERFSAQQFPDLHSELNLSSLELGDSALYFCASGWPQYFGPGTRLLVL.